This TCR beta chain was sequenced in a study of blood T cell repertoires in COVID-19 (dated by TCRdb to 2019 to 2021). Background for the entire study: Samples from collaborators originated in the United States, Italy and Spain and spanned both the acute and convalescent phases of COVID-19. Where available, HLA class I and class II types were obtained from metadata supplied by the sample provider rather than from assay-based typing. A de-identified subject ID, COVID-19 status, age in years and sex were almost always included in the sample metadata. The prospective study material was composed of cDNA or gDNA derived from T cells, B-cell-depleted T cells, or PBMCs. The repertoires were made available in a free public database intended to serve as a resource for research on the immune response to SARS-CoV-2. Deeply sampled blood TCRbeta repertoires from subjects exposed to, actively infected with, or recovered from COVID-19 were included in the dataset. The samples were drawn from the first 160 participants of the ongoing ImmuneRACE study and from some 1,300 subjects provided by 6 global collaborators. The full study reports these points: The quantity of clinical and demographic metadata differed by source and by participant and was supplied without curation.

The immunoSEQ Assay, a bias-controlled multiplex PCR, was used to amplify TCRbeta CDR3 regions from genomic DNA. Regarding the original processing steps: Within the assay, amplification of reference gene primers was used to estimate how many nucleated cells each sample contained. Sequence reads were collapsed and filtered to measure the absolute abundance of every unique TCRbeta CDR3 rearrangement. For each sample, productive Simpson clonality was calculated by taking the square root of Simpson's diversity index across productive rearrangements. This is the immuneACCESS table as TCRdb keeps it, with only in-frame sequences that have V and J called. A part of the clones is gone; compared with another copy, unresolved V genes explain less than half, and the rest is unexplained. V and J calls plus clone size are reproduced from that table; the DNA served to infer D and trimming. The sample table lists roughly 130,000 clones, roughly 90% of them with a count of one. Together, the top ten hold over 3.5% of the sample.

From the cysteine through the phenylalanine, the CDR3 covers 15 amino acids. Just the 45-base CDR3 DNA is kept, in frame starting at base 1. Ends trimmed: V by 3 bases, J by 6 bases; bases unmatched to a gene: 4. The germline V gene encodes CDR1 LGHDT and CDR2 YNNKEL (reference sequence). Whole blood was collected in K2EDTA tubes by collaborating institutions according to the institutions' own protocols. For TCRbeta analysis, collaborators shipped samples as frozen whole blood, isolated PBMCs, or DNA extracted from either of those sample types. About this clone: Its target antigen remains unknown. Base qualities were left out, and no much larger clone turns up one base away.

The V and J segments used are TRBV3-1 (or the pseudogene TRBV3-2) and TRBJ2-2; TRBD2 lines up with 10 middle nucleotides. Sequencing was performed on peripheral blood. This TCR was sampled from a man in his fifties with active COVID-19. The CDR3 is CASSHHSGGAGELFF. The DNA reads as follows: TGTGCCAGCAGCCATCACAGCGGGGGGGCCGGGGAGCTGTTTTTT.